A single sample gave rise to the 14 T cell receptor beta chains below, sequenced in a study of Tregs in tolerant kidney transplant recipients. Only in-frame clones appear in the TCRdb table, and some are missing; sequencing was by immunoSEQ multiplex PCR. This sample carries tens of thousands of clones, 91% of them seen once, and the ten largest clones take about 1.4%. Recipients received nonmyeloablative bone marrow transplants from related graft donors, with transient mixed chimerism. The sequences come from CD4+ T cells from blood (PBMCs), collected 24 months after the transplant. The receptors shown here come from a human patient who received a combined kidney and bone marrow transplant. The graft donor may have given rise to some T cells.

The rearrangement links TRBV7-2 to TRBJ2-6; TRBD2 agrees at 7 bases. The length of the CDR3 is 16 residues. Per germline, CDR1 SGHTA and CDR2 FQGNSA. Germline trimming cut 1 base from V and 4 bases from J; bases unmatched to any gene: 4. The CDR3 DNA sequence: TGTGCCAGCAGCTTAGTAGGGACTAACGGGGCCAACGTCCTGACTTTC. Its protein is CASSLVGTNGANVLTF.

This chain links TRBV5-1 with TRBJ1-2; tentative D call: TRBD1 (6 bases). Germline CDR1 and CDR2: SGHRS and YFSETQ. The CDR3 consists of 14 residues. Trimming shortened V by 0 bases and J by 8 bases, and 14 bases separated the two germline ends. CDR3 amino acids: CASSLESQGLGYTF. Here the CDR3 DNA reads TGCGCCAGCAGCTTGGAATCCCAGGGGTTGGGCTACACCTTC.

The V gene is TRBV5-5, the J gene TRBJ2-5; a possible D gene is TRBD2 (6 bases). V shed 5 bases and J shed 2 bases, with 19 bases lying between them. Germline values: CDR1 SGHKS, CDR2 YYEKEE (reference sequence). The CDR3 is 16 residues long. The CDR3 nucleotides read TGTGCCAGCAGGCCTACTAGCCAGGGAAGTCAAGAGACCCAGTACTTC. This codes for CASRPTSQGSQETQYF.

This chain connects TRBV6-5 to TRBJ1-2, with D unresolved. The germline V gene encodes CDR1 MNHEY and CDR2 SVGAGI. V lost 0 bases and J lost 4, with 9 bases in between. The CDR3 loop spans 14 amino acids. CDR3: CASSYSLQAYGYTF. The CDR3 DNA reads as TGTGCCAGCAGTTACTCTCTCCAGGCCTATGGCTACACCTTC.

The V call is TRBV19, the J call TRBJ1-5, with 8 bases aligning to TRBD1. The J segment lost 6 bases and the V segment lost 5 bases, leaving 12 bases of the junction unmatched. The germline V gene encodes CDR1 LNHDA and CDR2 SQIVND (reference sequence). The CDR3 loop spans 16 amino acids. The CDR3 DNA reads as TGTGCCAGTAGTCCGGAGGACAGGGTCGTTGGTCAGCCCCAGCATTTT. This translates into CASSPEDRVVGQPQHF.

CDR3 nucleotides: TGCGCCAGCAGCTTGGGGGTTCGGGGCACCGGGGAGCTGTTTTTT. Its protein is CASSLGVRGTGELFF. The rearrangement joins TRBV5-1 to TRBJ2-2, with D tentatively TRBD2 (5 bases). CDR1 and CDR2 (germline): SGHRS, YFSETQ. The CDR3 extends over 15 amino acids. Deletions cut 0 bases from V and 4 bases from J, with 10 bases between.

CDR3 DNA: TGTGCCAGCAGTCTCTCTGGACAGTTCGACGAGCAGTACTTC. This sequence encodes CASSLSGQFDEQYF. V and J are TRBV27 and TRBJ2-7; TRBD1 is a possible D gene (6 bases). CDR1 MNHEY and CDR2 SMNVEV come from the germline V gene (reference sequence). V lost 5 bases and J lost 5, with 16 bases in between. There are 14 residues in the CDR3.

This chain connects TRBV4-3 to TRBJ2-3; 13 bases are a match to TRBD2. The junction had 4 bases not matched to a gene; V was cut back by 1 base and J by 0 bases. CDR1 is LGHNA, CDR2 YSLEER, per germline. The CDR3 contains 18 residues. DNA for the CDR3: TGCGCCAGCAGCCAAGGACTAGCGGGAGGAGGGAGCACAGATACGCAGTATTTT. It encodes CASSQGLAGGGSTDTQYF.

A single count supports this clone. The chain uses TRBV7-9 and TRBJ2-1, with TRBD2 matching 11 bases. Germline V gene lookup returns CDR1 SEHNR and CDR2 FQNEAQ (reference sequence). With 6 bases clipped from V and 2 bases from J, the junction kept 6 bases outside the gene matches. The length of the CDR3 is 16 residues. The CDR3 region has the DNA TGTGCCAGCAGTTCCTATAGCGGGGGGGCCTACAATGAGCAGTTCTTC. Translation: CASSSYSGGAYNEQFF. The whole variable domain, remainder taken from reference TRBV7-9 and TRBJ2-1, is DTGVSQNPRHKITKRGQNVTFRCDPISEHNRLYWYRQTLGQGPEFLTYFQNEAQLEKSRLLSDRFSAERPKGSFSTLEIQRTEQGDSAMYLCASSSYSGGAYNEQFFGPGTRLTVL.

The chain employs TRBV14 and TRBJ1-2, with TRBD1 matching 7 bases. Losses at the gene ends were 6 bases for V and 2 bases for J; bases not matched to a gene: 9. This CDR3 has 15 amino acids. CDR1 SGHDN and CDR2 FVKESK come from the germline V gene. CDR3 sequence reads: CASRLTTGVNYGYTF. The CDR3 DNA reads TGTGCCAGCAGATTGACCACAGGGGTGAACTATGGCTACACCTTC.

In DNA, the CDR3 is TGTGCCAGCAGCAGAATAGCGGGGGGGACCACAGATACGCAGTATTTT. Its translation is CASSRIAGGTTDTQYF. J is TRBJ2-3 and V is TRBV5-4; TRBD2 matches at 11 bases. V shed 4 bases and J 2 bases; nucleotides not matched to a gene: 6. CDR1 and CDR2 from the germline V gene are SGHNT and YYREEE (reference sequence). The CDR3 spans 16 residues.

V and J are TRBV5-1 and TRBJ2-2, with 8 positions matching TRBD2. The CDR3 is 16 residues long. Germline CDR1 reads SGHRS; CDR2 reads YFSETQ. The trim removed 6 bases at V and 0 bases at J, leaving 7 bases unmatched. In DNA form, the CDR3 reads TGCGCCAGCAACCTCGGTAGCGGGGCGAACACCGGGGAGCTGTTTTTT. It codes for CASNLGSGANTGELFF.

CDR3 residues: CASSPDYISTDTQYF. DNA for the CDR3: TGTGCCAGCAGCCCGGACTACATTAGCACAGATACGCAGTATTTT. The chain links TRBV4-2 to TRBJ2-3; D might be TRBD2 (6 bases). Trimming stripped 4 bases from V and 0 bases from J, with 11 bases between. The CDR3 has 15 amino acids. The germline V gene has CDR1 LGHNA and CDR2 YNFKEQ.

A word on this clone: Other DNA sequences in this specimen translate into the identical CDR3. The chain employs TRBV5-4 and TRBJ1-6; D is uncertain. CDR3 size: 13 residues. V dropped 0 bases and J dropped 9 bases, with 7 bases sitting between them. CDR1 and CDR2 (germline): SGHNT, YYREEE (reference sequence). The CDR3 here is CASSLVESSPLHF. The DNA of the CDR3 is TGTGCCAGCAGCTTGGTTGAGAGTTCACCCCTCCACTTT.